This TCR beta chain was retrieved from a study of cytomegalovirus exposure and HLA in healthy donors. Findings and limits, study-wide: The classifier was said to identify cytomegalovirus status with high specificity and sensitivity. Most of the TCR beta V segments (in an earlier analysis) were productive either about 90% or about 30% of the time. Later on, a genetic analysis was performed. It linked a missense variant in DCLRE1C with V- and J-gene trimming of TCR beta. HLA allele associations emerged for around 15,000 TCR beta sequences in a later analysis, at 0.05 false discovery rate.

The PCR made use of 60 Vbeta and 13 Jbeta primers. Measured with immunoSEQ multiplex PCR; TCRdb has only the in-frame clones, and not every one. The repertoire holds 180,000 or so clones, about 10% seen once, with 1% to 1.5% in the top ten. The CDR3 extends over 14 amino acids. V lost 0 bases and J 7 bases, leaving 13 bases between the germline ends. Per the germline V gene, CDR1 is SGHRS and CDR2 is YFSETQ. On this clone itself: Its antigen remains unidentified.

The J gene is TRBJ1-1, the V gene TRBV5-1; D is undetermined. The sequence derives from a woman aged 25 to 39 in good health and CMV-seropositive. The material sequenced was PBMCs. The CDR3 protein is CASSLAGGNREAFF. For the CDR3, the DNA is TGCGCCAGCAGCTTGGCCGGCGGAAACCGTGAAGCTTTCTTT.